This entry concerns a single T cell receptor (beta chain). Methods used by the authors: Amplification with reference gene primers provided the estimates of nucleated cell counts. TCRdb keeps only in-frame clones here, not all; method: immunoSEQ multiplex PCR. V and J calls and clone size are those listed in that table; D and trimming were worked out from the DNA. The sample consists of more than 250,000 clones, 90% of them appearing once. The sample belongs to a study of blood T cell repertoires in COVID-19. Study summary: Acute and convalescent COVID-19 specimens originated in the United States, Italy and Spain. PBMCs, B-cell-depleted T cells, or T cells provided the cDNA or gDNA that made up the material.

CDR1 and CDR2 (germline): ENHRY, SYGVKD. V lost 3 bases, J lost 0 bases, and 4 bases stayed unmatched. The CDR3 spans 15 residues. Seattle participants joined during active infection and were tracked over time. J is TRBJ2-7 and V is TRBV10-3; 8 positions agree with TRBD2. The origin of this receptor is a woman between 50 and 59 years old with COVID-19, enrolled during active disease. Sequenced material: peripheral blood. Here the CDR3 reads CAISEGTSLSYEQYF. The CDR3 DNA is TGTGCCATCAGTGAAGGGACTAGTCTCTCCTACGAGCAGTACTTC.